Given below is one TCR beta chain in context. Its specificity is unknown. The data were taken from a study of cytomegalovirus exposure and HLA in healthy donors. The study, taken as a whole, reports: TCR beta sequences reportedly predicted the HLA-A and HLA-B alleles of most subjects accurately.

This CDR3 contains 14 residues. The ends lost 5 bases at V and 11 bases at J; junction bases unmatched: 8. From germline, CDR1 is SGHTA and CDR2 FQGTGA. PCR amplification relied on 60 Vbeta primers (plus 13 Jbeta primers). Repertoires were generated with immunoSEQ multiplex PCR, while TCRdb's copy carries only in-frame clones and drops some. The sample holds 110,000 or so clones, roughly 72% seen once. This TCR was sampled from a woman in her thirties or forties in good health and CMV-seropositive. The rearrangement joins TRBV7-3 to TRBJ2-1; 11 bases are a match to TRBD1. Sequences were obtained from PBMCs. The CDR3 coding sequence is TGTGCCAGCAGCCCAGCCGGGACAGGGGGAAAGCAGTTCTTC. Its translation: CASSPAGTGGKQFF.